A selection of T cell receptor beta chains follows, all from one sample in a study of radiation and T cells in renal cell carcinoma. Here immunoSEQ multiplex PCR was the method, and the copy in TCRdb shows in-frame clones only, minus some. The sample holds under 100,000 clones, 80% to 90% seen once. The sequenced sample was blood, obtained from a patient whose treatment included radiotherapy and nephrectomy. These receptors originate from a man between 60 and 75 years old with renal cell carcinoma. Both conserved end residues are part of each CDR3. The D gene is left open where the match is weak. Not every row has a clone size; where given, it reads once, few, many or a size class.

V	size	J	D	DNA	CDR3
TRBV27	NA	TRBJ2-2	NA	TGTGCCAGCAGTTTGGGAACCACCGGTGGCGGGGAGCTGTTTTTT	CASSLGTTGGGELFF
TRBV9	few	TRBJ2-1	NA	TGTGCCAGCAGCGTAGCTGCAGGGAGCTCCTACAATGAGCAGTTCTTC	CASSVAAGSSYNEQFF
TRBV7-9	NA	TRBJ2-5	NA	TGTGCCAGCCAACCCCGACGCAACTACGGGGAAGAGACCCAGTACTTC	CASQPRRNYGEETQYF
TRBV7-9	NA	TRBJ1-5	NA	TGTGCCAGCAGCACCGGACACAGCAATCAGCCCCAGCATTTT	CASSTGHSNQPQHF
TRBV29-1	NA	TRBJ2-3	NA	TGCAGCGTTGTGGGACCAAAGGATACGCAGTATTTT	CSVVGPKDTQYF
TRBV27	NA	TRBJ1-1	NA	TGTGCCAGCCGTAGGGGTATCACTGAAGCTTTCTTT	CASRRGITEAFF
TRBV19	NA	TRBJ2-2	NA	TGTGCCAGTAGCCTCCTGGGGGGGGAGCTGTTTTTT	CASSLLGGELFF
TRBV6-1	NA	TRBJ2-1	TRBD2	TGTGCCAGCAGATTCTCTGGACTAGCGGGATCTGAGCAGTTCTTC	CASRFSGLAGSEQFF
TRBV4-1	NA	TRBJ2-3	NA	TGCGCCAGCAGCGTTGAAAGGGCTCGCACAGATACGCAGTATTTT	CASSVERARTDTQYF
TRBV11-2	NA	TRBJ2-7	NA	TGTGCCAGCAGCGTGAACAGGGTTTCGTACGAGCAGTACTTC	CASSVNRVSYEQYF
TRBV5-6	NA	TRBJ2-7	NA	TGTGCCAGCAGCGTGCGGGGCAGGAGCTCCTACGAGCAGTACTTC	CASSVRGRSSYEQYF
TRBV19	NA	TRBJ2-1	NA	TGTGCCAGTAGCTCTGGAGGGCCTGTTTCCTACAATGAGCAGTTCTTC	CASSSGGPVSYNEQFF
TRBV25-1	NA	TRBJ2-3	TRBD1	TGTGCCAGCAGTGAAGGGACAGGGCCCACAGATACGCAGTATTTT	CASSEGTGPTDTQYF
TRBV5-1	NA	TRBJ2-1	TRBD2	TGCGCCAGCAGCTGGGCCGGGACTAGCGGGAGGGCCATGGATGAGCAGTTCTTC	CASSWAGTSGRAMDEQFF
TRBV10-3	NA	TRBJ2-5	TRBD2	TGTGCCATCAGTGACGGGACTAGAGGAGGAGGAGAGACCCAGTACTTC	CAISDGTRGGGETQYF
TRBV28	NA	TRBJ1-1	TRBD1	TGTGCCAGCAGTGACTCCGGGACAGGAGGTATCACTGAAGCTTTCTTT	CASSDSGTGGITEAFF